One and the same sample provided the 15 T cell receptor beta chains below, sequenced in a study of graft-versus-host responses after intestinal transplantation. Profiled with immunoSEQ multiplex PCR; TCRdb holds only in-frame clones, not every one. This sample carries 62,000 or so clones, roughly nine tenths of them seen once, and the ten largest clones take about 1.7%. These receptors lack a known antigen. The source material was unstimulated CD8+ T cells sorted from spleen or lymph node cells, sampled before transplant. The receptors come from a human donor who was the organ donor for an intestinal transplant.

This clone was picked up one time. The gene calls are TRBV29-1 and TRBJ2-2, with 8 bases aligning to TRBD2. V lost 0 bases to trimming and J lost 5 bases; unmatched junction nucleotides: 5. CDR3 length: 15 amino acids. CDR1 SQVTM and CDR2 ANQGSEA come from the germline V gene. CDR3 sequence: CSVEDGRVNTGELFF. The CDR3, as DNA: TGCAGCGTTGAAGACGGGAGGGTGAATACCGGGGAGCTGTTTTTT.

V gene TRBV18 combines with J gene TRBJ2-7; D is ambiguous. The CDR3 covers 11 residues. CDR1 is KGHSH and CDR2 is LQKENI in the germline V gene. Trimming removed 6 bases at V and 3 bases at J, with 6 bases between. For the CDR3, the DNA is TGTGCCAGCTCTTTAAACTACGAGCAGTACTTC. Protein product: CASSLNYEQYF.

The chain employs TRBV27 and TRBJ2-3; TRBD1 is a possible D gene (5 bases). This CDR3 contains 18 residues. Trimming stripped 6 bases from V and 0 bases from J, with 22 bases between. CDR1 and CDR2 from the germline V gene are MNHEY and SMNVEV (reference sequence). CDR3 nucleotides: TGTGCCAGCAGCCTGAAGGGGCCACGGCACTTAAGCACAGATACGCAGTATTTT. This translates into CASSLKGPRHLSTDTQYF.

The CDR3 loop reads CASSEKADSLRGYTF. CDR3 sequence (DNA): TGTGCCAGCAGTGAAAAAGCGGACAGTTTGCGGGGCTACACCTTC. The chain couples TRBV2 to TRBJ1-2; possible D gene TRBD1, 6 bases. CDR1 is SNHLY, CDR2 FYNNEI, per germline. This CDR3 has 15 amino acids. The ends were cut back, 2 bases at V and 8 bases at J, with 18 bases in the middle. Using reference TRBV2 and TRBJ1-2 for the parts outside the CDR3, the full variable domain is EPEVTQTPSHQVTQMGQEVILRCVPISNHLYFYWYRQILGQKVEFLVSFYNNEISEKSEIFDDQFSVERPDGSNFTLKIRSTKLEDSAMYFCASSEKADSLRGYTFGSGTRLTVV.

The J gene is TRBJ2-3, the V gene TRBV9, with 7 bases that match TRBD2. CDR3 length equals 15 residues. Germline trimming cut 0 bases from V and 3 bases from J; bases unmatched to any gene: 4. Germline-derived CDR1 and CDR2 are SGDLS and YYNGEE. Here the CDR3 reads CASSVGGRGTDTQYF. CDR3 nucleotide sequence: TGTGCCAGCAGCGTAGGAGGGAGGGGTACAGATACGCAGTATTTT.

This clone has a handful of counts. The CDR3 loop reads CAVWAGLSPREAFF. The CDR3, as DNA: TGTGCCGTTTGGGCCGGACTTTCCCCCAGGGAAGCTTTCTTT. The rearrangement links TRBV28 to TRBJ1-1; D unclear. This CDR3 region has 14 residues. V lost 11 bases to trimming and J lost 8 bases, with 24 bases between them. Germline CDR1 MDHEN, CDR2 SYDVKM. Variable domain in full (rest from reference TRBV28 and TRBJ1-1): DVKVTQSSRYLVKRTGEKVFLECVQDMDHENMFWYRQDPGLGLRLIYFSYDVKMKEKGDIPEGYSVSREKKERFSLILESASTNQTSMYLCAVWAGLSPREAFFGQGTRLTVV.

The chain combines TRBV6-5 with TRBJ2-4; D perhaps matches TRBD1 (6 bases). Germline V lookup: CDR1 MNHEY, CDR2 SVGAGI. This CDR3 comprises 12 residues. Trimming stripped 10 bases from V and 0 bases from J, with 7 bases between. CDR3 amino acids: CATGVAKNIQYF. CDR3 DNA sequence: TGTGCCACAGGGGTAGCCAAAAACATTCAGTACTTC.

The chain recombines TRBV28 with TRBJ2-7; 9 nucleotides match TRBD1. The CDR3 loop spans 14 amino acids. Per germline, CDR1 MDHEN and CDR2 SYDVKM. Trimming removed 5 bases from V and 3 bases from J; junction bases left unmatched: 5. The CDR3 DNA reads TGTGCCAGCAGTGTCTTGGACAGGGGCTACGAGCAGTACTTC. It is translated as CASSVLDRGYEQYF.

In this sample, this clone turned up a few times. The chain joins TRBV27 to TRBJ2-6; 8 bases fit TRBD1. Germline-derived CDR1 and CDR2 are MNHEY and SMNVEV (reference sequence). With V trimmed by 3 bases and J by 4 bases, 20 bases remained unmatched. The CDR3 is made up of 21 amino acids. CDR3 protein: CASSFFRGAQGVISGANVLTF. The CDR3 DNA follows: TGTGCCAGCAGTTTTTTCCGAGGGGCACAGGGGGTAATATCGGGGGCCAACGTCCTGACTTTC.

V is TRBV19 and J is TRBJ2-7, with D uncertain. The CDR3 covers 14 residues. Trimming took off 5 bases at V and 6 bases at J, with 17 bases between the two ends. Germline CDR1 is LNHDA and CDR2 is SQIVND (reference sequence). The CDR3 nucleotides are TGTGCCAGTAGTTGGAGCGAAGCGCCGGGCGAGCAGTACTTC. Amino acid sequence: CASSWSEAPGEQYF.

The chain joins TRBV11-2 to TRBJ1-3, with D possibly TRBD1 on 6 matching bases. Trimming shortened V by 0 bases and J by 4 bases, and 13 bases separated the two germline ends. CDR1 and CDR2 (germline): SGHAT, FQNNGV. This CDR3 contains 16 residues. This CDR3 is CASSLDQQGQGNTIYF. CDR3 sequence (DNA): TGTGCCAGCAGCTTAGATCAACAGGGTCAAGGAAACACCATATATTTT. Full variable domain (outside the CDR3, taken from reference TRBV11-2 and TRBJ1-3): EAGVAQSPRYKIIEKRQSVAFWCNPISGHATLYWYQQILGQGPKLLIQFQNNGVVDDSQLPKDRFSAERLKGVDSTLKIQPAKLEDSAVYLCASSLDQQGQGNTIYFGEGSWLTVV.

The V gene is TRBV7-2, the J gene TRBJ2-1, with D tentatively TRBD1 (5 bases). Trimming removed 4 bases from V and 0 bases from J, with 16 bases in between. The CDR3 contains 17 residues. CDR1 and CDR2 (germline): SGHTA, FQGNSA. CDR3: CASSSDWLDSSYNEQFF. In nucleotides, the CDR3 is TGTGCCAGCAGCTCCGACTGGCTAGACAGCTCCTACAATGAGCAGTTCTTC.

The J gene is TRBJ2-4, the V gene TRBV28; TRBD2 aligns across 11 bases. V lost 5 bases, J lost 3 bases, and 12 bases stayed unmatched. The germline V gene encodes CDR1 MDHEN and CDR2 SYDVKM. The CDR3 is 18 residues long. The CDR3 DNA follows: TGTGCCAGCAGTCCGACTAGCGGGATTGTTGGAGGCAAAAACATTCAGTACTTC. This gives the protein CASSPTSGIVGGKNIQYF.

The chain employs TRBV10-3 and TRBJ2-3, with 8 bases matching TRBD2. Germline values: CDR1 ENHRY, CDR2 SYGVKD. V gave up 4 bases and J gave up 3 bases; unmatched junction bases: 18. The CDR3 sequence is 19 residues long. The CDR3 DNA follows: TGTGCCATCAGTGGGCCAGCCCCACGAGCGGGAGTTCTTACAGATACGCAGTATTTT. It translates to CAISGPAPRAGVLTDTQYF.

Note on this clone: The same CDR3 is also encoded by other DNA sequences in this sample. The gene calls are TRBV19 and TRBJ2-7; 8 bases align to TRBD1. The trim removed 5 bases at V and 1 base at J, leaving 4 bases unmatched. Germline values: CDR1 LNHDA, CDR2 SQIVND (reference sequence). The CDR3 spans 14 residues. The CDR3 sequence: CASSDRDRSYEQYF. The CDR3 nucleotides are TGTGCCAGTAGTGACCGGGACAGGTCCTACGAGCAGTACTTC.